Listed below are T cell receptor beta chains from one sample, sequenced in a study of brain T cells in children with intractable seizures. Sequencing used immunoSEQ multiplex PCR; TCRdb keeps in-frame clones, though not all of them. The table includes hundreds of thousands of clones, 93% detected once. Material: peripheral blood, obtained approximately 5 months after surgery. These receptors originate from a boy in the first two years of life with tuberous sclerosis and intractable seizures. Both conserved end residues are part of each CDR3. A D gene is named only where the DNA matches it firmly. Size values are once, few and many counts, or a class for expanded clones, and some rows have none.

j_gene: TRBJ1-2; len: 14; d_gene: .; abundance: .; v_gene: TRBV6-4; CDR3aa: CASSGGQTNYGYTF; CDR3nt: TGTGCCAGCAGTGGTGGACAGACTAACTATGGCTACACCTTC
j_gene: TRBJ2-1; len: 16; d_gene: TRBD1; abundance: .; v_gene: TRBV6-2/TRBV6-3; CDR3aa: CASTYVPGQGYNEQFF; CDR3nt: TGTGCCAGCACTTACGTCCCGGGACAGGGCTACAATGAGCAGTTCTTC
j_gene: TRBJ1-6; len: 13; d_gene: .; abundance: .; v_gene: TRBV30; CDR3aa: CALQQGGNSPLHF; CDR3nt: TGTGCTTTACAGCAGGGTGGTAATTCACCCCTCCACTTT
j_gene: TRBJ2-4; len: 19; d_gene: .; abundance: .; v_gene: TRBV7-2; CDR3aa: CASSLWSLRSDIAKNIQYF; CDR3nt: TGTGCCAGCAGCTTATGGTCTCTGCGTAGCGACATAGCCAAAAACATTCAGTACTTC
j_gene: TRBJ2-1; len: 13; d_gene: .; abundance: .; v_gene: TRBV7-2; CDR3aa: CASSQAMLHEQFF; CDR3nt: TGTGCCAGCAGCCAAGCTATGCTACATGAGCAGTTCTTC
j_gene: TRBJ1-4; len: 15; d_gene: .; abundance: once; v_gene: TRBV9; CDR3aa: CASSVDGTKNEKLFF; CDR3nt: TGTGCCAGCAGCGTAGACGGGACAAAAAATGAAAAACTGTTTTTT
j_gene: TRBJ2-7; len: 15; d_gene: TRBD2; abundance: .; v_gene: TRBV19; CDR3aa: CASSNRLAGGDEQYF; CDR3nt: TGTGCCAGTTCAAACCGACTAGCGGGAGGCGACGAGCAGTACTTC
j_gene: TRBJ1-4; len: 14; d_gene: .; abundance: once; v_gene: TRBV19; CDR3aa: CASTSQGGREKLFF; CDR3nt: TGTGCCAGTACTTCACAGGGAGGGCGGGAAAAACTGTTTTTT
j_gene: TRBJ1-1; len: 15; d_gene: .; abundance: .; v_gene: TRBV21-1; CDR3aa: CASSKARGGGTEAFF; CDR3nt: TGTGCCAGCAGCAAAGCGCGGGGGGGAGGCACTGAAGCTTTCTTT
j_gene: TRBJ2-5; len: 17; d_gene: TRBD2; abundance: .; v_gene: TRBV5-1; CDR3aa: CASSLGLAGGVEETQYF; CDR3nt: TGCGCCAGCAGCTTGGGGCTAGCGGGAGGAGTAGAAGAGACCCAGTACTTC
j_gene: TRBJ2-5; len: 18; d_gene: .; abundance: .; v_gene: TRBV3-1/TRBV3-2; CDR3aa: CASSQPLAFIHRQETQYF; CDR3nt: TGTGCCAGCAGCCAACCACTAGCTTTCATACACCGCCAAGAGACCCAGTACTTC
j_gene: TRBJ1-5; len: 17; d_gene: .; abundance: .; v_gene: TRBV18; CDR3aa: CASSPEHRIYSNQPQHF; CDR3nt: TGTGCCAGCTCACCAGAACACAGAATCTATAGCAATCAGCCCCAGCATTTT
j_gene: TRBJ1-1; len: 13; d_gene: .; abundance: .; v_gene: TRBV12-3/TRBV12-4; CDR3aa: CASTQQGNTEAFF; CDR3nt: TGTGCCAGCACCCAACAGGGGAACACTGAAGCTTTCTTT
j_gene: TRBJ1-1; len: 15; d_gene: .; abundance: .; v_gene: TRBV7-9; CDR3aa: CASSFLELENTEAFF; CDR3nt: TGTGCCAGCAGCTTTCTCGAGTTGGAGAACACTGAAGCTTTCTTT
j_gene: TRBJ2-6; len: 14; d_gene: .; abundance: .; v_gene: TRBV28; CDR3aa: CASSSEIGANVLTF; CDR3nt: TGTGCCAGCTCCAGCGAGATTGGGGCCAACGTCCTGACTTTC
j_gene: TRBJ2-7; len: 15; d_gene: .; abundance: .; v_gene: TRBV27; CDR3aa: CASSQVGNHYYEQYF; CDR3nt: TGTGCCAGCAGCCAGGTGGGGAATCACTACTACGAGCAGTACTTC
j_gene: TRBJ1-1; len: 11; d_gene: .; abundance: .; v_gene: TRBV29-1; CDR3aa: CSVGQGTEAFF; CDR3nt: TGCAGCGTTGGTCAGGGAACTGAAGCTTTCTTT
j_gene: TRBJ2-5; len: 15; d_gene: TRBD2; abundance: .; v_gene: TRBV3-1/TRBV3-2; CDR3aa: CASSQGVVGRETQYF; CDR3nt: TGTGCCAGCAGCCAAGGGGTGGTCGGGAGGGAGACCCAGTACTTC
j_gene: TRBJ2-1; len: 14; d_gene: TRBD2; abundance: .; v_gene: TRBV5-1; CDR3aa: CASSTWTSENEQFF; CDR3nt: TGCGCCAGCAGCACTTGGACTAGCGAGAATGAGCAGTTCTTC
j_gene: TRBJ2-3; len: 16; d_gene: .; abundance: once; v_gene: TRBV3-1/TRBV3-2; CDR3aa: CASSQDQGASTDTQYF; CDR3nt: TGTGCCAGCAGCCAAGATCAAGGGGCTAGCACAGATACGCAGTATTTT
j_gene: TRBJ2-2; len: 15; d_gene: TRBD1; abundance: .; v_gene: TRBV30; CDR3aa: CAWEGDRGTVGELFF; CDR3nt: TGTGCCTGGGAAGGGGACAGGGGGACTGTCGGGGAGCTGTTTTTT
j_gene: TRBJ1-2; len: 13; d_gene: .; abundance: .; v_gene: TRBV30; CDR3aa: CAWMSDNSGGYTF; CDR3nt: TGTGCCTGGATGTCGGACAACAGCGGCGGCTACACCTTC
j_gene: TRBJ1-1; len: 14; d_gene: TRBD1; abundance: .; v_gene: TRBV2; CDR3aa: CASRPSTGGTEAFF; CDR3nt: TGTGCCAGCAGACCCTCCACAGGGGGCACTGAAGCTTTCTTT
j_gene: TRBJ1-1; len: 14; d_gene: .; abundance: .; v_gene: TRBV4-1; CDR3aa: CASSQLYGVTEAFF; CDR3nt: TGCGCCAGCAGCCAACTGTACGGGGTAACTGAAGCTTTCTTT
j_gene: TRBJ1-1; len: 16; d_gene: .; abundance: .; v_gene: TRBV23-1; CDR3aa: CASSHFLAALNTEAFF; CDR3nt: TGCGCCAGCAGTCATTTTTTAGCGGCGCTGAACACTGAAGCTTTCTTT
j_gene: TRBJ2-3; len: 14; d_gene: TRBD1; abundance: .; v_gene: TRBV28; CDR3aa: CASGTGQFTDTQYF; CDR3nt: TGTGCCAGCGGAACGGGACAGTTCACAGATACGCAGTATTTT
j_gene: TRBJ2-5; len: 14; d_gene: TRBD1; abundance: .; v_gene: TRBV11-3; CDR3aa: CASRKDRYQETQYF; CDR3nt: TGTGCCAGCAGAAAGGACAGGTACCAAGAGACCCAGTACTTC
j_gene: TRBJ1-5; len: 15; d_gene: .; abundance: .; v_gene: TRBV6-6; CDR3aa: CASSYSVSWNQPQHF; CDR3nt: TGTGCCAGCAGTTACTCGGTCTCTTGGAATCAGCCCCAGCATTTT
j_gene: TRBJ1-5; len: 14; d_gene: .; abundance: .; v_gene: TRBV19; CDR3aa: CASSMFGGNQPQHF; CDR3nt: TGTGCCAGTAGTATGTTCGGGGGCAATCAGCCCCAGCATTTT
j_gene: TRBJ1-6; len: 20; d_gene: TRBD1; abundance: .; v_gene: TRBV5-1; CDR3aa: CASSLAAGTASFSYNSPLHF; CDR3nt: TGCGCCAGCAGCTTGGCCGCGGGGACAGCCAGCTTCTCCTATAATTCACCCCTCCACTTT
j_gene: TRBJ1-2; len: 12; d_gene: .; abundance: .; v_gene: TRBV6-4; CDR3aa: CASSDREDGYTF; CDR3nt: TGTGCCAGCAGTGACCGGGAAGACGGCTACACCTTC
j_gene: TRBJ2-2; len: 15; d_gene: TRBD2; abundance: .; v_gene: TRBV27; CDR3aa: CASSFGLAGTGELFF; CDR3nt: TGTGCCAGCAGTTTCGGACTAGCGGGCACCGGGGAGCTGTTTTTT
j_gene: TRBJ1-1; len: 14; d_gene: .; abundance: .; v_gene: TRBV15; CDR3aa: CATSRDLENTEAFF; CDR3nt: TGTGCCACCAGCAGAGATCTGGAGAACACTGAAGCTTTCTTT
j_gene: TRBJ1-5; len: 13; d_gene: .; abundance: once; v_gene: TRBV30; CDR3aa: CAWEDSHNQPQHF; CDR3nt: TGTGCCTGGGAGGACAGCCATAATCAGCCCCAGCATTTT
j_gene: TRBJ1-1; len: 10; d_gene: .; abundance: once; v_gene: TRBV28; CDR3aa: CASRGTEAFF; CDR3nt: TGTGCCAGCAGGGGCACTGAAGCTTTCTTT
j_gene: TRBJ1-1; len: 16; d_gene: .; abundance: .; v_gene: TRBV27; CDR3aa: CASSFIHPGGKTEAFF; CDR3nt: TGTGCCAGCAGTTTCATCCACCCGGGGGGCAAAACTGAAGCTTTCTTT
j_gene: TRBJ2-1; len: 16; d_gene: TRBD2; abundance: .; v_gene: TRBV5-1; CDR3aa: CASSFQTSGVFNEQFF; CDR3nt: TGCGCCAGCAGCTTCCAGACTAGCGGGGTCTTCAATGAGCAGTTCTTC
j_gene: TRBJ1-4; len: 17; d_gene: .; abundance: .; v_gene: TRBV28; CDR3aa: CASSLGQIPTQNEKLFF; CDR3nt: TGTGCCAGCAGTTTAGGGCAGATCCCGACGCAGAATGAAAAACTGTTTTTT
j_gene: TRBJ2-7; len: 14; d_gene: TRBD1; abundance: .; v_gene: TRBV5-1; CDR3aa: CASRYGQGAYEQYF; CDR3nt: TGCGCCAGCAGATATGGACAGGGGGCCTACGAGCAGTACTTC
j_gene: TRBJ1-2; len: 14; d_gene: TRBD1; abundance: .; v_gene: TRBV2; CDR3aa: CASRRQGVIYGYTF; CDR3nt: TGTGCCAGCCGAAGACAGGGGGTAATCTATGGCTACACCTTC
j_gene: TRBJ1-1; len: 12; d_gene: .; abundance: few; v_gene: TRBV10-3; CDR3aa: CAIGGGNTEAFF; CDR3nt: TGTGCCATCGGCGGCGGGAACACTGAAGCTTTCTTT
j_gene: TRBJ2-1; len: 14; d_gene: .; abundance: .; v_gene: TRBV2; CDR3aa: CASSEQGHYNEQFF; CDR3nt: TGTGCCAGCAGTGAACAGGGGCACTACAATGAGCAGTTCTTC
j_gene: TRBJ2-7; len: 13; d_gene: .; abundance: .; v_gene: TRBV10-1; CDR3aa: CASSGPNQYEQYF; CDR3nt: TGCGCCAGCAGTGGCCCGAATCAGTACGAGCAGTACTTC
j_gene: TRBJ2-6; len: 14; d_gene: .; abundance: .; v_gene: TRBV3-1/TRBV3-2; CDR3aa: CASSQGSGANVLTF; CDR3nt: TGTGCCAGCAGCCAAGGATCTGGGGCCAACGTCCTGACTTTC
j_gene: TRBJ1-1; len: 16; d_gene: TRBD1; abundance: .; v_gene: TRBV6-5; CDR3aa: CASSYSGQGARTEAFF; CDR3nt: TGTGCCAGCAGTTACTCGGGACAGGGGGCCCGAACTGAAGCTTTCTTT
j_gene: TRBJ1-1; len: 13; d_gene: .; abundance: .; v_gene: TRBV7-9; CDR3aa: CASSNSGSPEAFF; CDR3nt: TGTGCCAGCAGCAACTCAGGGTCCCCTGAAGCTTTCTTT
j_gene: TRBJ2-7; len: 14; d_gene: .; abundance: once; v_gene: TRBV10-3; CDR3aa: CAISVFGDSYEQYF; CDR3nt: TGTGCCATCAGTGTCTTCGGGGACTCCTACGAGCAGTACTTC
j_gene: TRBJ2-2; len: 14; d_gene: .; abundance: .; v_gene: TRBV7-2; CDR3aa: CASSLILGTGELFF; CDR3nt: TGTGCCAGCAGCTTAATACTGGGCACCGGGGAGCTGTTTTTT
j_gene: TRBJ1-4; len: 12; d_gene: TRBD1; abundance: .; v_gene: TRBV6-6; CDR3aa: CASMPTGGKLFF; CDR3nt: TGTGCCAGCATGCCCACAGGGGGGAAACTGTTTTTT
j_gene: TRBJ2-1; len: 15; d_gene: TRBD2; abundance: .; v_gene: TRBV27; CDR3aa: CASSTRTSGNNEQFF; CDR3nt: TGTGCCAGCAGTACTAGGACTAGCGGAAACAATGAGCAGTTCTTC